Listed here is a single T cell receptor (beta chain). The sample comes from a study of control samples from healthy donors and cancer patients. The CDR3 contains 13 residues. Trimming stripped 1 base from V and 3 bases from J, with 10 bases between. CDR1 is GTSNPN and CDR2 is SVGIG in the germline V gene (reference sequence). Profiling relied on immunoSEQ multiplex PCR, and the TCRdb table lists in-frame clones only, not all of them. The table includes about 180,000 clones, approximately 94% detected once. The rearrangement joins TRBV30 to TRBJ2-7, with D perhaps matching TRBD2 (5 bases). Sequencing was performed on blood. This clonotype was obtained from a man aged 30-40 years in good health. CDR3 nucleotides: TGTGCCTGGAGTGACCCAGGACTCTACGAGCAGTACTTC. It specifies CAWSDPGLYEQYF.